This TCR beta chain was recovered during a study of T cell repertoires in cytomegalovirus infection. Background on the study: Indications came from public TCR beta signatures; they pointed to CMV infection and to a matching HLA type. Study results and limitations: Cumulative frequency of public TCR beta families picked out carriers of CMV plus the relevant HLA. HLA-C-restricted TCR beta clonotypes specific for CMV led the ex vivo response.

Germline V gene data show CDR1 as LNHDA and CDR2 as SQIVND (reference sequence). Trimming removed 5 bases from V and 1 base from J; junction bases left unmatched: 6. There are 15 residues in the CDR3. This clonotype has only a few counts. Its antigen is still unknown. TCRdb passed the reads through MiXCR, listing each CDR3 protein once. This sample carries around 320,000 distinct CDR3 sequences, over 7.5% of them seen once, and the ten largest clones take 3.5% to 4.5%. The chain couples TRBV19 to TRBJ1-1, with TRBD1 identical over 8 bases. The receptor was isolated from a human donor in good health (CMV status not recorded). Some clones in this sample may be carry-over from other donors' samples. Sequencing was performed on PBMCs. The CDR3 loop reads CASSFQGAWNTEAFF. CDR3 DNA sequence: TGTGCCAGTAGTTTCCAGGGGGCTTGGAACACTGAAGCTTTCTTT. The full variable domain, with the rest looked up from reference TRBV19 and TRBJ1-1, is DGGITQSPKYLFRKEGQNVTLSCEQNLNHDAMYWYRQDPGQGLRLIYYSQIVNDFQKGDIAEGYSVSREKKESFPLTVTSAQKNPTAFYLCASSFQGAWNTEAFFGQGTRLTVV.